The 21 T cell receptor beta chains presented below share a single source sample, sequenced in a study of blood T cell repertoires in COVID-19. TCRdb keeps only in-frame clones here, not all; method: immunoSEQ multiplex PCR. This table has about 99,000 clones, approximately 88% appearing once. The specimen sequenced was peripheral blood. The receptors originated from a woman aged 55 to 70 with acute or convalescent COVID-19.

V and J are TRBV7-2 and TRBJ2-7; D remains ambiguous. Germline V CDR1 and CDR2: SGHTA, FQGNSA. CDR3 size: 12 residues. V was trimmed by 3 bases and J by 3 bases, leaving 6 bases between them. CDR3: CASSLSGYEQYF. In DNA form, the CDR3 reads TGTGCCAGCAGCTTGAGTGGCTACGAGCAGTACTTC.

The chain recombines TRBV5-1 with TRBJ2-6; the match to TRBD1 covers 8 bases. Germline V gives CDR1 SGHRS, CDR2 YFSETQ. This CDR3 spans 17 amino acids. J was trimmed by 0 bases and V by 3 bases; bases with no gene match: 5. The CDR3 loop is CASSWGDRSSGANVLTF. CDR3 nucleotides: TGCGCCAGCAGCTGGGGGGACAGGAGCTCTGGGGCCAACGTCCTGACTTTC.

This chain uses TRBV20-1 with TRBJ2-5; a possible D gene is TRBD2 (5 bases). The CDR3 has 12 amino acids. V lost 3 bases to trimming and J lost 5 bases, with 10 bases between them. Germline CDR1 reads DFQATT; CDR2 reads SNEGSKA (reference sequence). Here the CDR3 DNA reads TGCAGTGCTAGTCGTCCGGGGGAGACCCAGTACTTC. Protein: CSASRPGETQYF.

The chain links TRBV15 to TRBJ1-5; 9 bases map to TRBD1. The CDR3 consists of 14 residues. Germline CDR1 is LNHNV and CDR2 is YYDKDF (reference sequence). V lost 5 bases and J lost 4; bases outside the gene matches: 3. The CDR3 DNA reads as TGTGCCACCAGCTTGGACAGGGGAAATCAGCCCCAGCATTTT. Encoded protein: CATSLDRGNQPQHF.

This chain connects TRBV27 to TRBJ2-7; 13 bases are a match to TRBD2. Trimming removed 9 bases from V and 2 bases from J; junction bases left unmatched: 1. The V gene's germline CDR1 is MNHEY and CDR2 SMNVEV (reference sequence). The CDR3 sequence is 13 residues long. CDR3: CASGLAGAYEQYV. CDR3 DNA: TGTGCCAGTGGACTAGCGGGAGCCTACGAGCAGTACGTC.

The J gene is TRBJ2-7, the V gene TRBV20-1; 7 positions agree with TRBD2. Germline V CDR1 and CDR2: DFQATT, SNEGSKA (reference sequence). With 3 bases clipped from V and 7 bases from J, the junction kept 3 bases outside the gene matches. The CDR3 covers 11 residues. The DNA for the CDR3 is TGCAGTGCTAGCACGGGGGGAGAGCAGTACGTC. Amino acid sequence: CSASTGGEQYV.

In its sample, this clone was seen once. The rearrangement joins TRBV3-1 (or the pseudogene TRBV3-2) to TRBJ2-3; tentatively, D is TRBD2 (6 bases). The ends were cut back, 1 base at V and 6 bases at J, with 11 bases in the middle. This CDR3 comprises 14 residues. Per germline, CDR1 LGHDT and CDR2 YNNKEL (reference sequence). Here the CDR3 DNA reads TGTGCCAGCAGCCAAGTCGGGCTAGCGGATACGCAGTATTTT. This codes for CASSQVGLADTQYF.

The chain couples TRBV3-1 (or the pseudogene TRBV3-2) to TRBJ1-2; TRBD1 matches at 7 bases. Unmatched junction bases numbered 11, after V lost 3 bases and J lost 7 bases. The CDR3 is 15 residues long. Per germline, CDR1 LGHDT and CDR2 YNNKEL (reference sequence). CDR3 in amino acids: CASSHVTGRGGGYTF. As DNA, the CDR3 is TGTGCCAGCAGCCATGTGACAGGGAGAGGGGGTGGCTACACCTTC.

The J gene is TRBJ1-3, the V gene TRBV19; D may be TRBD1 (5 bases). Trimming removed 6 bases at V and 2 bases at J, with 17 bases between. The CDR3 is 16 residues long. Germline V gene lookup returns CDR1 LNHDA and CDR2 SQIVND (reference sequence). As DNA, the CDR3 is TGTGCCAGTAGACACCTAGACAGTTTTCCTGGAAACACCATATATTTT. Residues: CASRHLDSFPGNTIYF.

The V and J genes are TRBV27 and TRBJ1-6, with 10 bases lining up with TRBD1. Germline CDR1 is MNHEY and CDR2 is SMNVEV (reference sequence). The CDR3 consists of 14 residues. With V trimmed by 7 bases and J by 10 bases, 7 bases remained unmatched. The CDR3 DNA sequence: TGTGCCAGCACCCGAGACAGGGGGCTCTCACCCCTCCACTTT. Translating gives CASTRDRGLSPLHF.

The chain joins TRBV27 to TRBJ1-4; the D gene is possibly TRBD1 (6 bases). There are 15 residues in the CDR3. The V gene lost 2 bases and the J gene lost 3 bases, with 10 bases spanning the gap. Germline V lookup: CDR1 MNHEY, CDR2 SMNVEV (reference sequence). CDR3 bases: TGTGCCAGCAGTTTAACAGGGTTTGCTAATGAAAAACTGTTTTTT. It specifies CASSLTGFANEKLFF.

The chain combines TRBV5-8 with TRBJ2-3; D perhaps matches TRBD1 (6 bases). Germline values: CDR1 SGHTS, CDR2 YDEGEE. This CDR3 has 15 residues. Trimming shortened V by 2 bases and J by 0 bases, and 10 bases separated the two germline ends. CDR3 DNA sequence: TGTGCCAGCAGCTTCGGAGGACAGAGCACAGATACGCAGTATTTT. Amino acid sequence: CASSFGGQSTDTQYF.

The chain joins TRBV5-6 to TRBJ1-3; 9 bases align to TRBD1. J gave up 2 bases and V 3 bases, and 3 bases lay outside the gene matches. CDR3 length: 15 residues. Germline values: CDR1 SGHDT, CDR2 YYEEEE. In DNA form, the CDR3 reads TGTGCCAGCAGCTCGGGGACAGGGCCTGGAAACACCATATATTTT. The encoded protein is CASSSGTGPGNTIYF.

V usage is TRBV5-5 and J usage is TRBJ1-3; possible D gene TRBD1, 5 bases. The length of the CDR3 is 16 residues. Germline CDR1 reads SGHKS; CDR2 reads YYEKEE (reference sequence). V was cut by 2 bases and J by 2 bases, with 14 bases left in between. The CDR3 protein is CASSLMGRTTGNTIYF. The CDR3 region has the DNA TGTGCCAGCAGCTTAATGGGGCGAACTACTGGAAACACCATATATTTT. The full variable domain, with the rest looked up from reference TRBV5-5 and TRBJ1-3, is DAGVTQSPTHLIKTRGQQVTLRCSPISGHKSVSWYQQVLGQGPQFIFQYYEKEERGRGNFPDRFSARQFPNYSSELNVNALLLGDSALYLCASSLMGRTTGNTIYFGEGSWLTVV.

The chain links TRBV24-1 to TRBJ1-5; D might be TRBD1 (6 bases). CDR3 length: 15 amino acids. Looked up from germline, CDR1 is KGHDR and CDR2 is SFDVKD. With 6 bases removed from V and 0 bases from J, the gap between germline ends came to 11 bases. In DNA form, the CDR3 reads TGTGCCACCAGTCTCTCAGGGGATAGCAATCAGCCCCAGCATTTT. It translates to CATSLSGDSNQPQHF.

About this clone: Other DNA sequences within the sample encode an identical CDR3. The chain uses TRBV18 and TRBJ1-1; the match to TRBD1 covers 7 bases. V lost 3 bases and J lost 3; bases outside the gene matches: 1. The CDR3 runs 13 residues. The germline CDR1 and CDR2 sequences are KGHSH and LQKENI. CDR3 amino acids: CASSPGQDTEAFF. Here the CDR3 DNA reads TGTGCCAGCTCACCTGGACAGGACACTGAAGCTTTCTTT.

This chain connects TRBV6-5 to TRBJ2-4; TRBD2 is a possible D gene (5 bases). Germline V lookup: CDR1 MNHEY, CDR2 SVGAGI. The CDR3 is made up of 16 amino acids. Trimming took 0 bases from V and 0 from J, leaving 9 bases between them. CDR3 bases: TGTGCCAGCAGTTACTCGAGGGTAATAGCCAAAAACATTCAGTACTTC. Its translation: CASSYSRVIAKNIQYF.

This CDR3 is CASSGLKRGGQETQYF. CDR3 in DNA: TGTGCCAGCAGCGGCCTAAAACGGGGGGGGCAAGAGACCCAGTACTTC. The chain has TRBV5-4 and TRBJ2-5; 8 positions match TRBD2. Losses at the gene ends were 4 bases for V and 2 bases for J; bases not matched to a gene: 10. The CDR3 extends over 16 amino acids. CDR1 is SGHNT, CDR2 YYREEE, per germline (reference sequence). Together with reference TRBV5-4 and TRBJ2-5, the CDR3 gives the full variable domain: ETGVTQSPTHLIKTRGQQVTLRCSSQSGHNTVSWYQQALGQGPQFIFQYYREEENGRGNFPPRFSGLQFPNYSSELNVNALELDDSALYLCASSGLKRGGQETQYFGPGTRLLVL.

The chain is built from TRBV7-9 and TRBJ2-3; weak D call: TRBD1 (5 bases). With 1 base removed from V and 5 bases from J, the gap between germline ends came to 13 bases. Per germline, CDR1 SEHNR and CDR2 FQNEAQ (reference sequence). The CDR3 contains 15 residues. The CDR3 sequence is CASSLGGALGDTQYF. The CDR3 DNA is TGTGCCAGCAGCTTAGGGGGCGCGCTTGGAGATACGCAGTATTTT.

The gene calls are TRBV28 and TRBJ1-5, with TRBD1 matching 7 bases. The CDR3 is 15 residues long. Germline CDR1 and CDR2: MDHEN and SYDVKM. V lost 4 bases to trimming and J lost 3 bases; unmatched junction nucleotides: 6. As DNA, the CDR3 is TGTGCCAGCAGTTCCACACAGGGGCCCAATCAGCCCCAGCATTTT. The encoded protein is CASSSTQGPNQPQHF.

Only one count was recorded for this clone. This rearrangement joins TRBV27 to TRBJ2-3, with 9 bases fitting TRBD2. The germline V gene has CDR1 MNHEY and CDR2 SMNVEV (reference sequence). V lost 8 bases and J lost 1; bases outside the gene matches: 13. CDR3 length: 17 residues. The DNA of the CDR3 is TGTGCCAGCGGACCGATTCTAGCGGGGTGGGGCACAGATACGCAGTATTTT. This sequence encodes CASGPILAGWGTDTQYF.